This TCR beta chain originates from a study of blood T cell repertoires in COVID-19. CDR3 length: 13 residues. Germline-derived CDR1 and CDR2 are SGHDN and FVKESK. V lost 4 bases and J 4 bases, leaving 8 bases between the germline ends. Clones were sequenced by immunoSEQ multiplex PCR, and TCRdb holds only the in-frame ones, with some missing. The table lists around 310,000 clones, approximately 90% of them singletons, with roughly 4% in the top ten. Input material: peripheral blood. The clonotype was recovered from a woman between 50 and 59 years old with active or convalescent COVID-19. The chain joins TRBV14 to TRBJ2-1, with D perhaps matching TRBD1 (6 bases). The CDR3 bases are TGTGCCAGCAGCCGACAGGAATACAATGAGCAGTTCTTC. It yields the protein CASSRQEYNEQFF.